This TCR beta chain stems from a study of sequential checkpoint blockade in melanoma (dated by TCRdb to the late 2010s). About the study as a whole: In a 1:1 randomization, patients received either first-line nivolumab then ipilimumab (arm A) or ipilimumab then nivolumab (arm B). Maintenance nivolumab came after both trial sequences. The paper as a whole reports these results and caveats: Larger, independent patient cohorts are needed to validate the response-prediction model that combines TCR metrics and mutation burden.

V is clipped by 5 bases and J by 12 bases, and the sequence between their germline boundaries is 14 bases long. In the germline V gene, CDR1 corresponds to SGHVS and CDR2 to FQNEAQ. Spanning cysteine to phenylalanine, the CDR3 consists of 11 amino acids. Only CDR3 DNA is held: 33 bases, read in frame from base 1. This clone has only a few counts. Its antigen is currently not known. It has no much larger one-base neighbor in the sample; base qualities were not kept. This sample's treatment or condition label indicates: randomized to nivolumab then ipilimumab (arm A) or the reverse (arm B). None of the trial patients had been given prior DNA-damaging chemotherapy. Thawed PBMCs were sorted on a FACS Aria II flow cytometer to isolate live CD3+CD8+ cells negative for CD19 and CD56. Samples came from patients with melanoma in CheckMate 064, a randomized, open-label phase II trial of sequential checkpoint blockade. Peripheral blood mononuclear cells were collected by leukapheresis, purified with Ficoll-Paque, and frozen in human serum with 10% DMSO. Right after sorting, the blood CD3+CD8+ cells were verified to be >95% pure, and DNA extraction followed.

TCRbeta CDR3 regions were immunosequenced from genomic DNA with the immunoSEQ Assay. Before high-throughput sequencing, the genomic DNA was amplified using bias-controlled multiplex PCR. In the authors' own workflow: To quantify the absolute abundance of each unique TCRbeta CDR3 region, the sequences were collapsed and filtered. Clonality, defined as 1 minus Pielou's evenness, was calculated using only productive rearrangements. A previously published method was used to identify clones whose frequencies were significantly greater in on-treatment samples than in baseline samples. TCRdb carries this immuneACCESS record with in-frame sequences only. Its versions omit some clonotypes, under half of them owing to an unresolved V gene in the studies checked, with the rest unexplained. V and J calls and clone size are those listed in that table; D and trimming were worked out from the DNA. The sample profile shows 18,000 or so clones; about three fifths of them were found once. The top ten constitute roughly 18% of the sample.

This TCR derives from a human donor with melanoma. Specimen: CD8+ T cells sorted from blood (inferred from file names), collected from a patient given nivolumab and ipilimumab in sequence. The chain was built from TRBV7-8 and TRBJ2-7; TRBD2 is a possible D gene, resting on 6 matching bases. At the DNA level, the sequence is TGTGCCAGCAGCGGGGGGATGTTGTGGTACTTC. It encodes CASSGGMLWYF.